This T cell receptor beta chain comes out of a study of T-cell memory formation after mild COVID-19. A single record per CDR3 protein comes from TCRdb applying MiXCR to the 5' RACE reads. The repertoire consists of roughly 250,000 distinct CDR3 sequences, with 15% to 20% occurring once and the leading ten covering 3.5%. The sample consisted of PBMCs or a T cell subset sorted from them (not recorded which). The sequence came from a man between 18 and 35 years old who had mild COVID-19 (a few samples of this study predate the infection). Cell type and time point are not known.

For the CDR3, the DNA is TGTGCCAGCAGCCCCGGGACTAGCAAGTACAATGAGCAGTTCTTC. Translated: CASSPGTSKYNEQFF. The chain uses TRBV7-3 and TRBJ2-1, with TRBD2 matching 9 bases. Trimming at V came to 5 bases and at J to 4 bases, leaving 6 bases not matched to a gene. The CDR3 totals 15 residues. From germline, CDR1 is SGHTA and CDR2 FQGTGA.